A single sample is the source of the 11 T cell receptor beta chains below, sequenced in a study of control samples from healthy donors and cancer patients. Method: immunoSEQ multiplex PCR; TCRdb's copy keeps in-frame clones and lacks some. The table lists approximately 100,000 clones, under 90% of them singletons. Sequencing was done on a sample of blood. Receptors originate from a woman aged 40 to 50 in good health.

CDR3 sequence reads: CASSPRGGLAGGDTQYF. Written as DNA, the CDR3 is TGTGCCAGCAGCCCACGAGGTGGACTAGCGGGGGGAGATACGCAGTATTTT. This chain links TRBV2 with TRBJ2-3; 14 bases line up with TRBD2. Germline lookup yields CDR1 SNHLY and CDR2 FYNNEI. J was trimmed by 5 bases and V by 6 bases; bases with no gene match: 10. This CDR3 comprises 17 residues.

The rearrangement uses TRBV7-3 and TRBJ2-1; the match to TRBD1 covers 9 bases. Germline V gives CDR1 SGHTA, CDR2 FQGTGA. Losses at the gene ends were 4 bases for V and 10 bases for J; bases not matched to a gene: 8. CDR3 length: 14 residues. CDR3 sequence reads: CASSSGQGGDEQFF. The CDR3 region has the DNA TGTGCCAGCAGCTCGGGACAGGGAGGAGACGAGCAGTTCTTC. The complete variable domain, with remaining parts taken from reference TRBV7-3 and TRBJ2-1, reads GAGVSQTPSNKVTEKGKYVELRCDPISGHTALYWYRQSLGQGPEFLIYFQGTGAADDSGLPNDRFFAVRPEGSVSTLKIQRTERGDSAVYLCASSSGQGGDEQFFGPGTRLTVL.

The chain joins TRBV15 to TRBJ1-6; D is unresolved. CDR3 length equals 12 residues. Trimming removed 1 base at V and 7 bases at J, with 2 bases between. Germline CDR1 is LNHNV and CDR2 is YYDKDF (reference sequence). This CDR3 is CATSRANSPLHF. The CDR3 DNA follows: TGTGCCACCAGCAGAGCAAATTCACCCCTCCACTTT.

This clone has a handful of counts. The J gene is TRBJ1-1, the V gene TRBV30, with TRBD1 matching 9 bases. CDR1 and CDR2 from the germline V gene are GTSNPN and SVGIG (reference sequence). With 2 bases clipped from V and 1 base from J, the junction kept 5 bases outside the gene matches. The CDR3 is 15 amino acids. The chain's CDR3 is CAWSNQDRGNTEAFF. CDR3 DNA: TGTGCCTGGAGTAACCAGGACAGGGGGAACACTGAAGCTTTCTTT.

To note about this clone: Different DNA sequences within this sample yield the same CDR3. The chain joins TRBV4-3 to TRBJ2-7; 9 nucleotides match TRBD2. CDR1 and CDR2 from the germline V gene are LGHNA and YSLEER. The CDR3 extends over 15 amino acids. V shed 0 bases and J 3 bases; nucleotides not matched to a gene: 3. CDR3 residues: CASSQEGAGGYEQYF. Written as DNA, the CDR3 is TGCGCCAGCAGCCAAGAGGGAGCGGGGGGCTACGAGCAGTACTTC.

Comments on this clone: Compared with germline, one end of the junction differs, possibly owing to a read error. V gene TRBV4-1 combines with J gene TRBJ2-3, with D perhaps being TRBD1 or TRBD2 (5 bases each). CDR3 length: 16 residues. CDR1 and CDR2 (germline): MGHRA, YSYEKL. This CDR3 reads CASSQEDNSAGDMQYF. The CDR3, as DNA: TGCGCCAGCAGCCAAGAGGACAACTCGGCCGGGGATATGCAGTATTTT.

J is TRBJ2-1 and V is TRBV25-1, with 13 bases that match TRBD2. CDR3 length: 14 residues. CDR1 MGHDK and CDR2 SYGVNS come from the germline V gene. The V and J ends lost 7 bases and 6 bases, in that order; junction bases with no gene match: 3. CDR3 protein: CASTLAGGGNEQFF. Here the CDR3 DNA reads TGTGCCAGCACACTAGCGGGGGGGGGCAATGAGCAGTTCTTC. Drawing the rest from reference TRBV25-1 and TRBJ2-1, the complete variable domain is EADIYQTPRYLVIGTGKKITLECSQTMGHDKMYWYQQDPGMELHLIHYSYGVNSTEKGDLSSESTVSRIRTEHFPLTLESARPSHTSQYLCASTLAGGGNEQFFGPGTRLTVL.

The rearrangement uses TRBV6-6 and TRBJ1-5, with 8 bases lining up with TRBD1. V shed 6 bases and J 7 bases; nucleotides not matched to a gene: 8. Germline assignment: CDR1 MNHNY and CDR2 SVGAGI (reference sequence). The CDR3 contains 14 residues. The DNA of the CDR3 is TGTGCCAGCAGCGCAGGGGGCGATCGACAGCCCCAGCATTTT. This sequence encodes CASSAGGDRQPQHF.

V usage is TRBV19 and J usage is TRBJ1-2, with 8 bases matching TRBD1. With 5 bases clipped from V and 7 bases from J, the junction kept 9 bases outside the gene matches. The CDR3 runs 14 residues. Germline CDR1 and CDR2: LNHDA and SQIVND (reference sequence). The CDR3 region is CASSVGQGFFGYTF. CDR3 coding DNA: TGTGCCAGTAGTGTAGGACAGGGATTTTTTGGCTACACCTTC.

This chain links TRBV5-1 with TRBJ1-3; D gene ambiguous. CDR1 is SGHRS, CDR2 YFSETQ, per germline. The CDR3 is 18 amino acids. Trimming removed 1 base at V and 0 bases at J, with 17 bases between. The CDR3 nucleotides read TGCGCCAGCAGCTTGAGAGGTTCGGGTCAGAGCTCTGGAAACACCATATATTTT. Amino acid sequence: CASSLRGSGQSSGNTIYF.

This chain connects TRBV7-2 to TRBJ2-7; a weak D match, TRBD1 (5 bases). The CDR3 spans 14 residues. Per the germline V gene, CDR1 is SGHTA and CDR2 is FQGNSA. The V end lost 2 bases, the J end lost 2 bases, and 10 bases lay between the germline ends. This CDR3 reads CASSLIQGTYEQYF. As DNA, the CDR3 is TGTGCCAGCAGCTTAATTCAGGGTACCTACGAGCAGTACTTC.